This section outlines one TCR beta chain sequence together with its context. This specimen comes from a study of blood T cell repertoires in COVID-19. Recovered status in Cohort 3 required two negative PCRs, clearance, or symptom resolution. As handled by the study authors: Counts of nucleated cells, estimated from reference gene primer amplification, were obtained. The protocol was immunoSEQ multiplex PCR, while the TCRdb copy is restricted to in-frame clones and leaves out a portion. V and J calls and clone size are copied from that table; D and trimming were computed from the DNA. This table holds 160,000 or so clones, less than 85% found once. Trimming took 1 base from V and 4 from J, leaving 8 bases between them. In germline, CDR1 is SGHNT, CDR2 YYREEE (reference sequence). The CDR3 is 13 amino acids.

Sequencing was done on a sample of PBMCs or T cells enriched from blood (not recorded which). The chain has TRBV5-4 and TRBJ2-5; no reliable D call. This receptor was identified in a man in his 60s who had recovered from COVID-19. CDR3 nucleotides: TGTGCCAGCAGCTTGCTTTCAGGAGAGACCCAGTACTTC. Protein: CASSLLSGETQYF.